The 20 T cell receptor beta chains listed next were all sequenced from one sample in a study of T cells in women clearing cervical HPV infection. The data were produced by immunoSEQ multiplex PCR, yet TCRdb's version contains in-frame clones alone and is incomplete. The repertoire shows roughly 25,000 clones; the top ten hold approximately 6.3%. Sequenced: blood buffy coat. The receptors were sampled from a woman between 18 and 70 years old with a cervical HPV16 infection that either progressed to CIN3+ or cleared (not recorded which).

Details on this clone: The CDR3 extends 3 residues past the end of the read, so its final part is completed from the germline J gene. This chain connects TRBV2 to TRBJ1-4; TRBD1 is a possible D gene (6 bases). This CDR3 contains 14 residues. Trimming cost V 6 bases and J 8 bases, with 16 bases left between them. Germline V gives CDR1 SNHLY, CDR2 FYNNEI. The CDR3: CASRGIKGEEKLFF. The part of the CDR3 DNA that was read is TGTGCCAGCAGGGGCATAAAGGGGGAAGAAAAA.

As to this clone: The sequenced fragment ends 3 residues before the CDR3 boundary, so the rest is inferred from the germline J gene. The chain couples TRBV7-7 to TRBJ2-3, with D possibly being TRBD1 (6 bases). The length of the CDR3 is 15 residues. Trimming pared 6 bases from V and 5 bases from J, leaving 18 bases between. CDR1 is SSHAT, CDR2 FNYEAQ, per germline (reference sequence). The part of the CDR3 DNA that was read is TGTGCCAGCAGGAAATCCTACAGGGCAGAAGATACG. This codes for CASRKSYRAEDT. The whole CDR3 sequence reads CASRKSYRAEDTQYF.

About this clone itself: The observed sequence ends 3 residues before the CDR3 terminus, with the missing tail filled in from the germline J gene. V usage is TRBV6-2 or TRBV6-3 and J usage is TRBJ2-7; no reliable D call. V lost 6 bases, J lost 1 base, and 7 bases lay in between. From germline, CDR1 is MNHEY and CDR2 SVGEGT. This CDR3 comprises 12 residues. This chain's CDR3 is CASSRVSYEQYF. Partial CDR3 DNA: TGTGCCAGCAGCCGGGTGTCCTACGAG.

As for this clone: From the germline J gene comes the end of the CDR3, since the read stops 3 residues before it. The V call is TRBV30, the J call TRBJ1-2, with D possibly being TRBD1 (5 bases). Per the germline V gene, CDR1 is GTSNPN and CDR2 is SVGIG (reference sequence). The CDR3 consists of 13 residues. The DNA read from the CDR3 is TGTGCCTGGAGCGCGTCAGGGATAAGAGGC. Protein product: CAWSASGIRG. The complete CDR3 sequence is CAWSASGIRGYTF.

Concerning this clone: The read terminates 3 residues before the CDR3 end, so the remaining end is supplied by the germline J gene. The chain combines TRBV20-1 with TRBJ2-5, with TRBD1 matching 7 bases. The J segment lost 1 base and the V segment lost 4 bases, leaving 18 bases of the junction unmatched. The germline CDR1 and CDR2 sequences are DFQATT and SNEGSKA (reference sequence). The CDR3 sequence is 18 residues long. CDR3 bases read: TGCAGTGCTATCCAAAAAACGACCGGGACAGCCCTCCAAGAGACC. This encodes CSAIQKTTGTALQET. The CDR3 in its entirety is CSAIQKTTGTALQETQYF.

Details on this clone: Read sequence stops 3 residues before the CDR3 end, and the germline J gene provides the missing end. The J gene is TRBJ1-1, the V gene TRBV5-6; 11 positions agree with TRBD1. CDR1 is SGHDT and CDR2 is YYEEEE in the germline V gene. V was pared by 0 bases and J by 6 bases, with 4 bases of the junction left unmatched. The CDR3 is made up of 15 amino acids. Partial CDR3 DNA: TGTGCCAGCAGCTTGGTAGGACAGGGGGCTTCTGAA. Translation: CASSLVGQGASE. The whole CDR3 reads CASSLVGQGASEAFF.

The CDR3 reads CASSQTGVVRETQYF. The sequenced CDR3 bases are TGTGCCAGCTCACAGACAGGGGTCGTTCGGGAGACG. The rearrangement uses TRBV18 and TRBJ2-3; 8 bases are shared with TRBD1. The CDR3 end lies 3 residues beyond the end of the read and is filled in from the germline J gene. Germline loops: CDR1 KGHSH, CDR2 LQKENI. This CDR3 spans 15 amino acids. Full variable domain (outside the CDR3, taken from reference TRBV18 and TRBJ2-3): NAGVMQNPRHLVRRRGQEARLRCSPMKGHSHVYWYRQLPEEGLKFMVYLQKENIIDESGMPKERFSAEFPKEGPSILRIQQVVRGDSAAYFCASSQTGVVRETQYFGPGTRLTVL.

On this clone itself: With the read ending 3 residues before the CDR3 end, the germline J gene is used to fill in that end. The V call is TRBV19, the J call TRBJ2-6; D is perhaps TRBD2 (5 bases). This CDR3 spans 16 amino acids. In germline, CDR1 is LNHDA, CDR2 SQIVND (reference sequence). With 3 bases removed from V and 3 bases from J, the gap between germline ends came to 12 bases. The CDR3 sequence is CASSMSRGRGANVLTF. The covered CDR3 bases are TGTGCCAGTAGTATGTCCCGGGGTCGTGGGGCCAACGTC.

About this clone: The read ends 3 residues early relative to the CDR3; the germline J gene fills the gap. The V and J genes are TRBV18 and TRBJ2-2, with a weak D call TRBD1 (5 bases). Germline lookup yields CDR1 KGHSH and CDR2 LQKENI. There are 14 residues in the CDR3. CDR3 DNA, as far as it was read: TGTGCCAGCTCACAGACAGCTGCTAATGAAAAG. Its protein is CASSQTAANEK. Given in full, the CDR3 is CASSQTAANEKLFF.

Note on this clone: From the germline J gene comes the end of the CDR3, since the read stops 3 residues before it. The chain uses TRBV20-1 and TRBJ2-1; TRBD2 matches at 13 bases. The V segment lost 6 bases and the J segment 3 bases; nucleotides outside the gene matches: 5. The CDR3 is 15 amino acids. The germline V gene has CDR1 DFQATT and CDR2 SNEGSKA (reference sequence). The CDR3: CSALGTSGDYNEQFF. The part of the CDR3 DNA that was read is TGCAGTGCGCTGGGGACTAGCGGGGACTACAATGAG.

For this clone: The sequenced fragment ends 3 residues before the CDR3 boundary, so the rest is inferred from the germline J gene. V and J are TRBV11-2 and TRBJ2-7; D might be TRBD2 (5 bases). Trimming removed 6 bases from V and 2 bases from J, with 14 bases in between. Germline lookup yields CDR1 SGHAT and CDR2 FQNNGV. The CDR3 length is 14 residues. The CDR3 bases that were read are TGTGCCAGCAGTTACGGCGGGCCTACCTACGAG. As protein: CASSYGGPTYE. The full CDR3 protein is CASSYGGPTYEQYF.

Remarks on this clone: The read is 3 residues too short to cover the CDR3 end, so that end is filled in from the germline J gene. The V call is TRBV29-1, the J call TRBJ2-1; 7 bases fit TRBD2. Trimming removed 6 bases from V and 4 bases from J; junction bases left unmatched: 6. Germline loops: CDR1 SQVTM, CDR2 ANQGSEA. The CDR3 sequence is 13 residues long. The CDR3 spells CSVKASGYNEQFF. Partial CDR3 DNA: TGCAGCGTGAAGGCTAGCGGATACAATGAG.

Comments on this clone: The read is 3 residues too short to cover the CDR3 end, so that end is filled in from the germline J gene. The chain is built from TRBV9 and TRBJ2-7, with TRBD2 matching over 7 bases. Germline values: CDR1 SGDLS, CDR2 YYNGEE. The CDR3 consists of 17 residues. J gave up 5 bases and V 0 bases, and 14 bases lay outside the gene matches. The CDR3 DNA, read in part, is TGTGCCAGCAGCGTAGCATTGTCTGGCGGGAGTCTCGACGAG. Its translation is CASSVALSGGSLDE. Given in full, the CDR3 is CASSVALSGGSLDEQYF.

A note on this clone: The read comes to an end 3 residues before the CDR3 does, leaving the germline J gene to fill in the end. The chain is built from TRBV20-1 and TRBJ2-3; TRBD1 agrees at 10 bases. Germline V gene data show CDR1 as DFQATT and CDR2 as SNEGSKA (reference sequence). The CDR3 extends over 15 amino acids. Losses at the gene ends were 5 bases for V and 4 bases for J; bases not matched to a gene: 9. Partial CDR3 DNA: TGCAGTGCTGGACCGGGACAGGGGAGCCCAGATACG. The encoded protein is CSAGPGQGSPDT. In full, the CDR3 is CSAGPGQGSPDTQYF.

With regard to this clone: The junction differs from germline at one of its ends, possibly a read error. With the read ending 3 residues before the CDR3 end, the germline J gene is used to fill in that end. In the same sample, other DNA sequences code for this CDR3. The gene calls are TRBV7-9 and TRBJ1-3, with D perhaps matching TRBD1 (6 bases). Per germline, CDR1 SEHNR and CDR2 FQNEAQ (reference sequence). CDR3 size: 12 residues. Partial CDR3 DNA: TGTGCCAGCAGCTTCCGGAGGGACACA. Translating gives CASSFRRDT. The CDR3 as a whole reads CASSFRRDTIYF.

In the case of this clone: The read falls 3 residues short of the CDR3 end, and the missing part is taken from the germline J gene. The rearrangement joins TRBV7-9 to TRBJ2-7; possibly TRBD1 for D (5 bases). Germline V CDR1 and CDR2: SEHNR, FQNEAQ (reference sequence). V lost 6 bases and J 5 bases, leaving 17 bases between the germline ends. This CDR3 contains 14 residues. CDR3 amino acids: CASRYFPGKHEQYF. The DNA read from the CDR3 is TGTGCCAGCAGATACTTCCCAGGGAAGCACGAG.

For this clone: The sequenced fragment ends 3 residues before the CDR3 boundary, so the rest is inferred from the germline J gene. The rearrangement joins TRBV5-1 to TRBJ2-7, with 9 bases that match TRBD1. The germline CDR1 and CDR2 sequences are SGHRS and YFSETQ. The ends lost 4 bases at V and 5 bases at J; junction bases unmatched: 13. The CDR3 has 16 amino acids. CDR3 loop: CASSQRTGTGYNEQYF. The CDR3 DNA, read in part, is TGCGCCAGCAGCCAGCGTACCGGGACAGGGTACAACGAG.

Concerning this clone: Coverage ceases 3 residues before the CDR3 finishes, and the germline J gene fills in the end. V and J are TRBV7-9 and TRBJ2-5, with D possibly TRBD1 on 6 matching bases. V lost 3 bases and J lost 4, with 6 bases in between. Germline V lookup: CDR1 SEHNR, CDR2 FQNEAQ (reference sequence). The CDR3 runs 12 residues. The CDR3 loop is CASSLDRETQYF. The sequenced part of the CDR3 DNA is TGTGCCAGCAGCTTGGACAGAGAGACC.

With regard to this clone: The missing CDR3 end, 3 residues past where the read stops, is filled in from the germline J gene. The chain joins TRBV9 to TRBJ1-2, with 12 bases matching TRBD1. This CDR3 is 15 amino acids long. The V gene end was trimmed by 3 bases and the J gene end by 7 bases; junction bases not matched to a gene: 7. Germline V gene lookup returns CDR1 SGDLS and CDR2 YYNGEE. Here the CDR3 reads CASSAGGQGAFGYTF. The sequenced CDR3 bases are TGTGCCAGCAGCGCTGGGGGACAGGGGGCTTTTGGC.

Concerning this clone: The read is 3 residues too short to cover the CDR3 end, so that end is filled in from the germline J gene. This chain joins TRBV5-1 and TRBJ2-6; D gene ambiguous. The CDR3 has 16 amino acids. V was shortened by 0 bases and J by 1 base, with 8 bases between the two germline ends. The germline CDR1 and CDR2 sequences are SGHRS and YFSETQ. The sequenced CDR3 bases are TGCGCCAGCAGCTTGGGACTTTTTTCTGGGGCCAACGTC. Protein sequence: CASSLGLFSGANV. The full CDR3 protein reads CASSLGLFSGANVLTF.